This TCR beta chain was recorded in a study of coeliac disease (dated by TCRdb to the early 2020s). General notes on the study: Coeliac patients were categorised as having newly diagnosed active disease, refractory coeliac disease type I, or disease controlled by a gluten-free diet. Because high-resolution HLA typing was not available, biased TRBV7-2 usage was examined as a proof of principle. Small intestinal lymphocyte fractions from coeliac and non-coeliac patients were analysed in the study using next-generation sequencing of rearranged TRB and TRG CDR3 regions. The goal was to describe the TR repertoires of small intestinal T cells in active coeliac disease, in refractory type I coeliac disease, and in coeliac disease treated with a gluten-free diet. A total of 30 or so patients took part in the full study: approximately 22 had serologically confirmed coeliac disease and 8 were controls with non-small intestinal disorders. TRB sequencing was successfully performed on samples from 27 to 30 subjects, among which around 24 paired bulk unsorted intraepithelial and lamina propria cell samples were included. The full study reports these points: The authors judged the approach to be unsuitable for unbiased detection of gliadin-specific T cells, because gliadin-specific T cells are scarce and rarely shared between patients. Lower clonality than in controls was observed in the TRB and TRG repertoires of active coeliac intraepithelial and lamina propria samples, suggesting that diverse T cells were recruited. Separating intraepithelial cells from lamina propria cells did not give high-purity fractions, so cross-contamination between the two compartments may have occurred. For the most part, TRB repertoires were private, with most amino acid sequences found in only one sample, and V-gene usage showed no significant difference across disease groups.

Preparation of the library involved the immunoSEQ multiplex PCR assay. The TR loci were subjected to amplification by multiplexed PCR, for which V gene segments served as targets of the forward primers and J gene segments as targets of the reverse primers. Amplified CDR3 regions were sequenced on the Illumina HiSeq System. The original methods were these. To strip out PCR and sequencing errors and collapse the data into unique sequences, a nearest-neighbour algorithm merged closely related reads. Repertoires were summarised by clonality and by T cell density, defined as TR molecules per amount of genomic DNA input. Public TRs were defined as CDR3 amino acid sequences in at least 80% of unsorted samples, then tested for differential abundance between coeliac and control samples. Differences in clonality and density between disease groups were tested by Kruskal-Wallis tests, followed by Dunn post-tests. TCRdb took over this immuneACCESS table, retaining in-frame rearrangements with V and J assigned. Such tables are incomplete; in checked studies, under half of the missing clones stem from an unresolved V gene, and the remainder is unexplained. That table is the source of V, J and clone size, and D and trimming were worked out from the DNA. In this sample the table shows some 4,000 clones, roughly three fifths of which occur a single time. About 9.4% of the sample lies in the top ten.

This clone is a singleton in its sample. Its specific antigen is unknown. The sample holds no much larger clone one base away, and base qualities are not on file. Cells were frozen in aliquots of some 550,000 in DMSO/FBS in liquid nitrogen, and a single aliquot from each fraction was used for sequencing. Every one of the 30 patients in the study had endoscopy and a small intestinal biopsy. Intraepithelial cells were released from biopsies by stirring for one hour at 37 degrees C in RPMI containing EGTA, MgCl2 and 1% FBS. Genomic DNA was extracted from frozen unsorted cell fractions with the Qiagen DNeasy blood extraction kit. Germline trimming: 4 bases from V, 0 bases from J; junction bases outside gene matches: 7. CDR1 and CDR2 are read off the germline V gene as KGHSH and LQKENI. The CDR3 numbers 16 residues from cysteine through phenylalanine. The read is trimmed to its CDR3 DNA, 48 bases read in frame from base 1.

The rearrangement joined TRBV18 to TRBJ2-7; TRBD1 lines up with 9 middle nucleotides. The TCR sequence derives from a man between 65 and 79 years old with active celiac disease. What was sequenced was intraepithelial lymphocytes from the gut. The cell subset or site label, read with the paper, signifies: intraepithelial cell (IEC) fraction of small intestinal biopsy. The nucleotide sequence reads TGTGCCAGCTCACGGAGACCGGGACAGGGCTCCTACGAGCAGTACTTC. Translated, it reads CASSRRPGQGSYEQYF.